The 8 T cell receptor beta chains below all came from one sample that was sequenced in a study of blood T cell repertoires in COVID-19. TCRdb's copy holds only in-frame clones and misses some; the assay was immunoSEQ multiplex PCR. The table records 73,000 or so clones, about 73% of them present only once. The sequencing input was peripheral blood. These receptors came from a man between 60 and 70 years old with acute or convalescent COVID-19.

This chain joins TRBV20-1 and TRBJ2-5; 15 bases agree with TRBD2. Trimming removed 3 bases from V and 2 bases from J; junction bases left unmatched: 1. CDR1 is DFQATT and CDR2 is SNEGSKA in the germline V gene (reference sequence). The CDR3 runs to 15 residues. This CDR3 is CSASGTSGGQETQYF. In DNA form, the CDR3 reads TGCAGTGCTAGTGGGACTAGCGGGGGGCAAGAGACCCAGTACTTC.

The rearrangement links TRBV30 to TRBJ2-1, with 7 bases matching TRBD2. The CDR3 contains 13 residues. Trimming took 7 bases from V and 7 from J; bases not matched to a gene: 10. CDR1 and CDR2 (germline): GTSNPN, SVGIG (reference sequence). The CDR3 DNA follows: TGTGCCTTAGAGACTAGCTGGGGGAATGAGCAGTTCTTC. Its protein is CALETSWGNEQFF.

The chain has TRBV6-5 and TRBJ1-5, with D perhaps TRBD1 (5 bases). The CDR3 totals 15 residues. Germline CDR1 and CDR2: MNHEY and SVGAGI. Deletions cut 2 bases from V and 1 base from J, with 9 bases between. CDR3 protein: CASSYGAGSNQPQHF. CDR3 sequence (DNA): TGTGCCAGCAGTTACGGCGCAGGGAGCAATCAGCCCCAGCATTTT.

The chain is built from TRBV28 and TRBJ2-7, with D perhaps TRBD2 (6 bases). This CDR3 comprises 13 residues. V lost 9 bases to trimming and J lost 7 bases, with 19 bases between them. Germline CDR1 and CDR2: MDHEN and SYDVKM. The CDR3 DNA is TGTGCCAGTAGAAGGAGGGGTTTGGGAGAGCAGTACTTC. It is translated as CASRRRGLGEQYF.

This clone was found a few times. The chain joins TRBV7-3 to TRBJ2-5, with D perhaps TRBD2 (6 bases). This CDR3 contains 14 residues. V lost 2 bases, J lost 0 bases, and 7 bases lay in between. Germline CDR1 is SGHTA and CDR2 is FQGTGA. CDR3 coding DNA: TGTGCCAGCAGCTTAGGGGGGAACCAAGAGACCCAGTACTTC. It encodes CASSLGGNQETQYF.

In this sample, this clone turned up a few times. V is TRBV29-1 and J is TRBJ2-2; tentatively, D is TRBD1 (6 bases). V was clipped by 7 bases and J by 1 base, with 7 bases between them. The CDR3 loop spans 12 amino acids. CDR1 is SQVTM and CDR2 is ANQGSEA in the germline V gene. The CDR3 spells CSGGQNTGELFF. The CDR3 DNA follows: TGCAGCGGGGGACAGAACACCGGGGAGCTGTTTTTT.

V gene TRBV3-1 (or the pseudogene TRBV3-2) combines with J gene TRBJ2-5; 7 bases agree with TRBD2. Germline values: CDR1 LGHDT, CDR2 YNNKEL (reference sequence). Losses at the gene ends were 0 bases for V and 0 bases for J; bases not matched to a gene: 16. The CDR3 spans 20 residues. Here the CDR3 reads CASSQEGVLAGETYQETQYF. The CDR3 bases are TGTGCCAGCAGCCAAGAGGGTGTTTTGGCGGGAGAGACCTACCAAGAGACCCAGTACTTC.

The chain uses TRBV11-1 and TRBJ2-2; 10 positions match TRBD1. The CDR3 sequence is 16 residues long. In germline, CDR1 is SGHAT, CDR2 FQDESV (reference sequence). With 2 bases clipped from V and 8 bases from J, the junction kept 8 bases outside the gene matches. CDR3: CASSLFGTGVTGELFF. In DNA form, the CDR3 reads TGTGCCAGCAGCTTATTTGGGACAGGGGTAACGGGGGAGCTGTTTTTT.